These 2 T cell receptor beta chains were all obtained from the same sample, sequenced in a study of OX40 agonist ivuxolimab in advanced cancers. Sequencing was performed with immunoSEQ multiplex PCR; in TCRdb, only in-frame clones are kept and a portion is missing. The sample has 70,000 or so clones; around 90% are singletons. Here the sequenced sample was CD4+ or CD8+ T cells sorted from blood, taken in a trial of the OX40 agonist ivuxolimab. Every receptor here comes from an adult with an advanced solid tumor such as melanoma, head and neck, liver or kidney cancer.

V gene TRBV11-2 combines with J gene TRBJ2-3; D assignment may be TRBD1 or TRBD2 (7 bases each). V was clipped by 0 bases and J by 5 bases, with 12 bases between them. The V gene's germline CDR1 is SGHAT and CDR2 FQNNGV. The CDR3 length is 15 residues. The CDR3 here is CASSLEPRGGDTQYF. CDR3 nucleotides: TGTGCCAGCAGCTTAGAGCCCAGGGGGGGAGATACGCAGTATTTT.

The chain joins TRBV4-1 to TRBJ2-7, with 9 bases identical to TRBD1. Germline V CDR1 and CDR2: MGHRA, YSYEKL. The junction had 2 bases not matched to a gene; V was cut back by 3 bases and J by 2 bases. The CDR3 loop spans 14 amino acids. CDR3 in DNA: TGCGCCAGCAGCCAGACAGGGGGGACCTACGAGCAGTACTTC. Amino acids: CASSQTGGTYEQYF.